This T cell receptor (beta chain) was profiled in a study of blood T cell repertoires in COVID-19. Study overall: The United States, Italy and Spain supplied acute and convalescent COVID-19 samples. Sources were T cells, B-cell-depleted T cells, or PBMCs; the material itself was cDNA or gDNA.

Germline lookup yields CDR1 LGHDT and CDR2 YNNKEL (reference sequence). Trimming cost V 1 base and J 6 bases; bases outside gene matches: 3. This CDR3 has 14 amino acids. Data came from immunoSEQ multiplex PCR; TCRdb stores just in-frame clones and leaves some out. The sample shows hundreds of thousands of clones, 87% of them seen only once. This clone came up a few times. Sequencing was performed on peripheral blood. This receptor was taken from a woman aged 50 to 60 with COVID-19, enrolled during active disease. The chain uses TRBV3-1 (or the pseudogene TRBV3-2) and TRBJ1-5, with 7 bases matching TRBD1. The CDR3 DNA sequence: TGTGCCAGCAGCCAAGGAGGGGGCGGTCAGCCCCAGCATTTT. It yields the protein CASSQGGGGQPQHF.